This TCR beta chain is from a study of CD8+CD57+ T cells in acquired aplastic anemia. Looking at the study overall: The average for DNA from sorted CD4+ and CD8+ cells was roughly 3 ug.

For CDR3 and TCR beta VDJ profiling, genomic DNA was the template used. TCRdb recomputed calls from the reads with MiXCR, one row per CDR3 protein. The sample carries under 350,000 distinct CDR3 sequences, 56% recorded once. The CDR3 contains 15 residues. The V and J ends lost 0 bases and 4 bases respectively, with 10 bases between them. The germline V gene encodes CDR1 SEHNR and CDR2 FQNEAQ (reference sequence). The study's findings and limits: Approximately 28 CD8+ CDR3 sequences were shared between patients and controls.

Patients selected for sequencing had displayed CD8+CD57+ cell expansion by flow cytometry. At the time of blood sampling, patients had not yet received any therapy. Turning to this clonotype: Its antigen remains unidentified.

This chain links TRBV7-9 with TRBJ1-5; no clear D. The receptor's source is a human donor with aplastic anemia. Specimen: sorted CD4+, CD8+, or CD8+CD57+ T cells (not recorded which) from PBMCs. CDR3 nucleotide sequence: TGTGCCAGCAGCTTAGCGCCAAGGAAAAATCAGCCCCAGCATTTT. Translating gives CASSLAPRKNQPQHF.